These 12 T cell receptor beta chains came from one sample sequenced in a study of regulatory T cells in long-lasting Graves disease. Libraries of TCR beta came from iRepertoire HTBI primers plus Arm-PCR of CDR3 regions. TCRdb re-derived calls from the multiplex PCR reads in MiXCR, one entry per CDR3 protein. Of roughly 610,000 distinct CDR3 sequences listed, around 15% are singletons. The time point here: newly diagnosed GD, antithyroid drugs for less than 3 months. The TCR library used RNA extracted from PBMCs. The same data also contributed to another study, on T cells in Graves' hyperthyroidism and ophthalmopathy.

This sample comprised peripheral blood mononuclear cells (PBMCs), obtained at new diagnosis, from a patient treated with antithyroid drugs. All receptors come from a woman in her twenties or thirties with Graves disease.

There are a few counts of this clonotype. V gene TRBV20-1 combines with J gene TRBJ2-5; no clear D. V lost 2 bases and J lost 3, with 4 bases in between. This CDR3 spans 11 amino acids. Germline V CDR1 and CDR2: DFQATT, SNEGSKA (reference sequence). The CDR3 is CSARSKETQYF. The CDR3 DNA reads TGCAGTGCTAGATCAAAAGAGACCCAGTACTTC.

This clonotype was seen many times. This rearrangement joins TRBV5-1 to TRBJ2-2, with a tentative D call TRBD1 (5 bases). CDR3 length: 15 residues. Trimming cost V 0 bases and J 1 base, with 7 bases left between them. Germline lookup yields CDR1 SGHRS and CDR2 YFSETQ. CDR3 region: CASSLGRVNTGELFF. The CDR3 DNA sequence: TGCGCCAGCAGCTTGGGCAGGGTGAACACCGGGGAGCTGTTTTTT.

The table lists this clonotype with a few counts. The chain employs TRBV7-9 and TRBJ2-1; D perhaps matches TRBD2 (6 bases). Trimming stripped 7 bases from V and 5 bases from J, with 15 bases between. Germline V gene lookup returns CDR1 SEHNR and CDR2 FQNEAQ (reference sequence). The CDR3 is made up of 14 amino acids. DNA for the CDR3: TGTGCCAGCAAACGGGCTAGCGACCACAATGAGCAGTTCTTC. It is translated as CASKRASDHNEQFF.

The gene calls are TRBV9 and TRBJ2-5, with 7 nucleotides matching TRBD2. Germline V gives CDR1 SGDLS, CDR2 YYNGEE. The CDR3 is 14 residues long. Losses at the gene ends were 0 bases for V and 2 bases for J; bases not matched to a gene: 1. The CDR3 DNA is TGTGCCAGCAGCGTAGGACTAGCACAAGAGACCCAGTACTTC. Its translation: CASSVGLAQETQYF.

This clonotype occurred many times. This rearrangement joins TRBV2 to TRBJ1-5; D uncertain. This CDR3 has 14 residues. Germline V CDR1 and CDR2: SNHLY, FYNNEI. Trimming stripped 6 bases from V and 11 bases from J, with 20 bases between. The CDR3 nucleotides read TGTGCCAGCAGAGTGACGGATGCCGGGTTGGCCCAGCATTTT. Amino acids: CASRVTDAGLAQHF.

The sample holds a few counts of this clonotype. The rearrangement uses TRBV3-1 and TRBJ1-1; TRBD1 might be the D (6 bases). With 0 bases removed from V and 8 bases from J, the gap between germline ends came to 13 bases. The CDR3 is made up of 14 amino acids. The germline CDR1 and CDR2 sequences are LGHDT and YNNKEL (reference sequence). The CDR3 here is CASSQDGFTGEAFF. CDR3 DNA: TGTGCCAGCAGCCAAGATGGATTTACAGGGGAAGCTTTCTTT.

This clonotype was counted only a few times. V usage is TRBV9 and J usage is TRBJ2-5, with 8 positions matching TRBD1. The germline V gene has CDR1 SGDLS and CDR2 YYNGEE. The length of the CDR3 is 16 residues. V lost 3 bases and J lost 1; bases outside the gene matches: 8. This chain's CDR3 is CASSGPRGPIQETQYF. The CDR3 region has the DNA TGTGCCAGCAGCGGACCCAGGGGGCCTATCCAAGAGACCCAGTACTTC.

The chain combines TRBV10-3 with TRBJ1-1, with 8 nucleotides matching TRBD1. Trimming removed 8 bases from V and 10 bases from J; junction bases left unmatched: 15. Germline V gives CDR1 ENHRY, CDR2 SYGVKD. The CDR3 length is 14 residues. CDR3 sequence (DNA): TGTGCCATCCAAGGAACAGGGGGAGGTGGGGGAGCTTTCTTT. This gives the protein CAIQGTGGGGGAFF.

This clonotype has ten or more counts. This chain uses TRBV12-3 or TRBV12-4 with TRBJ1-2; no firm D call. Trimming pared 3 bases from V and 4 bases from J, leaving 3 bases between. The CDR3 is 11 amino acids. This CDR3 is CASSLTYGYTF. Written as DNA, the CDR3 is TGTGCCAGCAGTTTGACCTATGGCTACACCTTC.

This clonotype was recorded a few times. V usage is TRBV20-1 and J usage is TRBJ2-7; 7 bases match TRBD1. The CDR3 spans 14 residues. Germline CDR1 reads DFQATT; CDR2 reads SNEGSKA (reference sequence). J gave up 2 bases and V 6 bases, and 10 bases lay outside the gene matches. This CDR3 is CSASRRDSPYEQYF. The CDR3 DNA reads as TGCAGTGCAAGTCGCCGGGACAGTCCCTACGAGCAGTACTTC.

This chain uses TRBV20-1 with TRBJ1-6, with 12 bases aligning to TRBD1. CDR3 length equals 15 residues. V shed 6 bases and J 9 bases; nucleotides not matched to a gene: 9. Per germline, CDR1 DFQATT and CDR2 SNEGSKA (reference sequence). The CDR3 sequence: CSAELGTGGGSPLHF. As DNA, the CDR3 is TGCAGTGCGGAACTCGGGACAGGGGGCGGTTCACCCCTCCACTTT.

This clonotype has only a few counts. The rearrangement joins TRBV5-1 to TRBJ2-3; TRBD2 agrees at 8 bases. The CDR3 runs to 16 residues. V lost 4 bases and J lost 1; bases outside the gene matches: 8. The V gene's germline CDR1 is SGHRS and CDR2 YFSETQ. This chain's CDR3 is CASSLRTAGGTDTQYF. The CDR3 bases are TGCGCCAGCAGCCTCAGAACAGCGGGAGGCACAGATACGCAGTATTTT.